This T cell receptor (beta chain) was observed in a study of OX40 agonist ivuxolimab in advanced cancers. The CDR3 length is 14 residues. CDR1 is MNHEY and CDR2 is SVGAGI in the germline V gene. The V and J ends lost 6 bases and 2 bases respectively, with 12 bases between them. Measured with immunoSEQ multiplex PCR; TCRdb has only the in-frame clones, and not every one. The repertoire holds 65,000 to 80,000 clones, with roughly nine tenths as singletons. V is TRBV6-5 and J is TRBJ2-3; either TRBD1 or TRBD2 may fit D (6 bases each). The sequence came from an adult with an advanced solid tumor such as melanoma, head and neck, liver or kidney cancer. The starting material was CD4+ or CD8+ T cells sorted from blood, obtained in a trial of the OX40 agonist ivuxolimab. CDR3 sequence reads: CASRGGPLTDTQYF. The CDR3 DNA reads TGTGCCAGCAGGGGGGGCCCGCTCACAGATACGCAGTATTTT.